The rows below give T cell receptor beta chains drawn from one sample of a study of control samples from healthy donors and cancer patients. Some clones are missing from TCRdb's copy, which holds only in-frame ones; the method was immunoSEQ multiplex PCR. Counted here are about 160,000 clones, 80% to 90% occurring once; the ten biggest clones make up around 12%. Sequenced material: blood. The receptors originated from a man aged 30-40 years in good health. The CDR3 runs from the conserved cysteine through the conserved F or W. The D gene is left open where the match is weak. The size of a clone is reported for some rows only, either as once, few or many, or as a class for expanded clones.

D,size,J,V,length,DNA,CDR3
-,once,TRBJ1-1,TRBV6-2/TRBV6-3,13,TGTGCCAGCAGTCTACAGGTAGTCACTGAAGCTTTCTTT,CASSLQVVTEAFF
TRBD1,-,TRBJ1-1,TRBV6-5,13,TGTGCCAGCAGTCCCGGGACAGGGGGCTTGGCTTTCTTT,CASSPGTGGLAFF
-,-,TRBJ2-2,TRBV7-9,14,TGTGCCAGCAGCTTCCAGGAGAACACCGGGGAGCTGTTTTTT,CASSFQENTGELFF
TRBD2,many,TRBJ2-1,TRBV9,15,TGTGCCAGCAGCCCCCAAGCGGGACGGCGGGATGAGCAGTTCTTC,CASSPQAGRRDEQFF
-,-,TRBJ2-5,TRBV7-2,13,TGTGCCAGCAGCTTCCTCGGGTCCGGGGGCCAGTACTTC,CASSFLGSGGQYF
-,once,TRBJ2-2,TRBV11-3,14,TGTGCCAGCAGCTTCACGGGAGTGGCCGGGGAGCTGTTTTTT,CASSFTGVAGELFF
-,-,TRBJ1-6,TRBV28,16,TGTGCCAGCAGTCTACCGCCGACAGGCGATAATTCACCCCTCCACTTT,CASSLPPTGDNSPLHF
-,-,TRBJ2-2,TRBV19,15,TGTGCCAGTAGTATCGGACAGATTGACACCGGGGAGCTGTTTTTT,CASSIGQIDTGELFF
-,-,TRBJ2-7,TRBV28,11,TGTGCCAGCAGGAGTAACTACGAGCAGTACTTC,CASRSNYEQYF
TRBD1,-,TRBJ1-5,TRBV19,13,TGTGCCAGCACGCAGGGGGCGCGTCAGCCCCAGCATTTT,CASTQGARQPQHF
-,-,TRBJ1-6,TRBV5-6,14,TGTGCCAGCAGCTTGAGGCAGGCTTATTCACCCCTCCACTTT,CASSLRQAYSPLHF
TRBD1,-,TRBJ2-1,TRBV7-9,17,TGTGCCAGCAGCTTACTTGGGTACAGGGGGCGCGTCTATGAGCAGTTCTTC,CASSLLGYRGRVYEQFF
-,-,TRBJ1-3,TRBV7-3,14,TGTGCCAGCAGCTTATATGGGGGAGGAAACACCATATATTTT,CASSLYGGGNTIYF
-,-,TRBJ1-1,TRBV29-1,12,TGCAGCGTTGCAACGGTGAACACTGAAGCTTTCTTT,CSVATVNTEAFF
TRBD1,-,TRBJ2-5,TRBV18,14,TGTGCCACCGCCACCAGGACAGGGGAAGAGACCCAGTACTTC,CATATRTGEETQYF
-,-,TRBJ2-1,TRBV6-2/TRBV6-3,13,TGTGCCAGCAGTTGGGGATCACTTAATGAGCAGTTCTTC,CASSWGSLNEQFF
TRBD1,-,TRBJ2-3,TRBV2,16,TGTGCCAGCAGTGAAAGGGGGCTCTTAAAGGGAGATACGCAGTATTTT,CASSERGLLKGDTQYF
TRBD1,-,TRBJ1-6,TRBV6-5,16,TGTGCCAGCAGTTCCCAGGGGGCGAGTGATAATTCACCCCTCCACTTT,CASSSQGASDNSPLHF
TRBD2,-,TRBJ2-1,TRBV5-1,15,TGCGCCAGCAGCTTCGTGGGACTAACGCACAATGAGCAGTTCTTC,CASSFVGLTHNEQFF
-,-,TRBJ2-7,TRBV20-1,11,TGCAGTGCTGGCCCTAGGTACGAGCAGTACTTC,CSAGPRYEQYF
-,-,TRBJ2-1,TRBV12-5,11,TGTGCTAGTGGTTTTAACAATGAGCAGTTCTTC,CASGFNNEQFF
-,-,TRBJ2-7,TRBV2,14,TGTGCCAGCAGTGAAAGAGAATTGATCTACGAGCAGTACTTC,CASSERELIYEQYF
-,-,TRBJ2-7,TRBV6-5,15,TGTGCCAGCAGGGGCCTCAACAGGGCTAGCAACGAGCAGTACTTC,CASRGLNRASNEQYF
-,-,TRBJ1-5,TRBV7-2,16,TGTGCCAGCAGCATATCCGAGACAGGTTCTTATCAGCCCCAGCATTTT,CASSISETGSYQPQHF
TRBD2,few,TRBJ2-2,TRBV10-3,13,TGTGCCTCGGGACTAGCGGGGGAAGGGGAGCTGTTTTTT,CASGLAGEGELFF
-,once,TRBJ1-3,TRBV30,13,TGTGCCTGGAGCGGGGACGTTTGGAACACCATATATTTT,CAWSGDVWNTIYF
-,-,TRBJ2-7,TRBV6-2/TRBV6-3,13,TGTGCCAGCAGCGGGTACGCCTCCTACGAGCAGTACTTC,CASSGYASYEQYF
TRBD2,once,TRBJ2-5,TRBV7-9,16,TGTGCCAGCAGCTTCTCCCTCGGGGGGAGAGCGGAGACCCAGTACTTC,CASSFSLGGRAETQYF
-,-,TRBJ2-2,TRBV7-6,15,TGTGCCAGCAGCTTAGGAGGGGGCGCGGGAAGGGAGCTGTTTTTT,CASSLGGGAGRELFF
-,once,TRBJ1-2,TRBV11-3,11,TGTGCCAGCAGGTCCAGGGGTCAGTACACCTTC,CASRSRGQYTF
-,-,TRBJ1-2,TRBV2,12,TGTGCCAGCAGTGACTCAGGGAGATCCTACACCTTC,CASSDSGRSYTF
-,-,TRBJ1-2,TRBV5-6,15,TGTGCCAGCACCTTTATCAGCGCATTGTCCTATGGCTACACCTTC,CASTFISALSYGYTF
-,-,TRBJ1-5,TRBV5-6,16,TGTGCCAGCAGCACCCAGGGAGGGTCTAACAATCAGCCCCAGCATTTT,CASSTQGGSNNQPQHF
-,once,TRBJ2-2,TRBV5-6,13,TGTGCCAGCAGCTCCACTTATTTGGATGGGCTGTTTTTT,CASSSTYLDGLFF
-,-,TRBJ2-1,TRBV7-3,18,TGTGCCAGCAGCTTAAATCCCCTCGACACTGTTGCCTACAATGAGCAGTTCTTC,CASSLNPLDTVAYNEQFF
-,-,TRBJ1-5,TRBV10-3,12,TGTGCCGCCGGGGAGGGGAATCAGCCCCAGCATTTT,CAAGEGNQPQHF
-,-,TRBJ1-5,TRBV5-1,14,TGCGCCAGCAGCCTCGGGACGGAGAATCAGCCCCAGCATTTT,CASSLGTENQPQHF
-,-,TRBJ2-1,TRBV5-6,12,TGTGCCAGCAGCTTGGGGGGAATTGAGCAGTTCTTC,CASSLGGIEQFF
TRBD1,once,TRBJ1-4,TRBV11-2,14,TGTGCCAGCAGCTTGGGACAGGGGTCTGAAAAACTGTTTTTT,CASSLGQGSEKLFF
-,-,TRBJ1-3,TRBV6-2/TRBV6-3,18,TGTGCCAGCAGTTACTTAGTAGAGATCGCCCGCTCTGGAAACACCATATATTTT,CASSYLVEIARSGNTIYF
-,-,TRBJ1-3,TRBV4-1,16,TGCGCCAGCAGCCAAGACGATTGGGTGCGGGGAAACACCATATATTTT,CASSQDDWVRGNTIYF
-,-,TRBJ1-1,TRBV14,11,TGTGCCAGCAGCCAAGAGCCAGAAGCTTTCTTT,CASSQEPEAFF